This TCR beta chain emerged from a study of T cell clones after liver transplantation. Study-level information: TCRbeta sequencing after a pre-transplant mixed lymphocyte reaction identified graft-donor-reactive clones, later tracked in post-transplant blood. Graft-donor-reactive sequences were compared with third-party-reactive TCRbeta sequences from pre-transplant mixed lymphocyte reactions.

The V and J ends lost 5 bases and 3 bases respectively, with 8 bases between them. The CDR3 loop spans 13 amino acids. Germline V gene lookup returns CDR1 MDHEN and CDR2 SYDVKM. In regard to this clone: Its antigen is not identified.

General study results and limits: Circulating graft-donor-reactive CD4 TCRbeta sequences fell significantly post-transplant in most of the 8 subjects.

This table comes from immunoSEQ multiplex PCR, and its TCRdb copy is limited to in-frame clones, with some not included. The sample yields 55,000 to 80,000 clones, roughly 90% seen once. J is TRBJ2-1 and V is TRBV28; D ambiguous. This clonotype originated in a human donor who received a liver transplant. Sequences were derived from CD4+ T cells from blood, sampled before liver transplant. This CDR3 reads CASSRSDYNEQFF. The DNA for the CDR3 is TGTGCCAGCAGTCGTTCCGACTACAATGAGCAGTTCTTC.